This TCR beta chain stems from a study of human CD8 memory T cell subsets. Comment on this clonotype: Its antigen is undetermined.

Buffy coats of healthy donors yielded the PBMC. Broader study findings: Both stem-like memory T cells and precursor exhausted T cells showed comparably high diversity, which set them apart from effector memory cells.

UMI-labeled 5' RACE yielded the TCR beta libraries. Authors' methods: Functional CDR3 beta clonotypes, numbering between about 2,900 and 20,000, were present in each TCR beta library. One entry per CDR3 protein, without DNA, is what TCRdb gives after re-calling the 5' RACE reads. The V and J calls here are based on TCRdb, not the publication. Recorded for this sample: roughly 9,800 distinct CDR3 sequences. The CDR3 is 12 residues long. The origin of this receptor is a human donor in good health. Material: CD8+ stem-like memory T cells (TSCM and TCM) sorted from PBMCs. Subset given: stem-like memory CD8 T cells (TSTEM), CCR7+ PD-1- TIGIT-. The chain carries TRBV12-3 or TRBV12-4 and TRBJ2-3. CDR3 residues: CASSPYTDTQYF.